What follows are 10 T cell receptor beta chains derived from one specimen sequenced in a study of T cell responses to AZD1222 COVID-19 vaccine. Some clones are missing from TCRdb's copy, which holds only in-frame ones; the method was immunoSEQ multiplex PCR. Of fewer than 180,000 clones in the sample, more than 90% were seen once. The sequences come from peripheral blood, collected 28 days after the second AZD1222 dose. The receptors were gathered from an adult who received the AZD1222 COVID-19 vaccine.

The chain is built from TRBV19 and TRBJ1-2; 12 nucleotides agree with TRBD1. Per germline, CDR1 LNHDA and CDR2 SQIVND (reference sequence). V lost 6 bases to trimming and J lost 0 bases; unmatched junction nucleotides: 11. This CDR3 contains 18 residues. CDR3 amino acids: CASSSGQGASKTNYGYTF. The CDR3 nucleotides read TGTGCCAGTAGCTCGGGACAGGGGGCAAGCAAGACTAACTATGGCTACACCTTC.

V gene TRBV19 combines with J gene TRBJ1-1, with D unresolved. Germline CDR1 reads LNHDA; CDR2 reads SQIVND (reference sequence). V dropped 3 bases and J dropped 2 bases, with 10 bases sitting between them. There are 14 residues in the CDR3. In nucleotides, the CDR3 is TGTGCCAGTAGTATTGGATGGGGAAACACTGAAGCTTTCTTT. Residues: CASSIGWGNTEAFF.

This clone was recorded once. The chain carries TRBV5-4 and TRBJ2-3; 10 nucleotides line up with TRBD2. The V segment lost 4 bases and the J segment 4 bases; nucleotides outside the gene matches: 6. Germline-derived CDR1 and CDR2 are SGHNT and YYREEE (reference sequence). The CDR3 is 15 amino acids. The CDR3 DNA reads TGTGCCAGCAGCCCCCTAGCGGGAGTTGCAGATACGCAGTATTTT. This encodes CASSPLAGVADTQYF.

The chain combines TRBV28 with TRBJ2-3, with D possibly being TRBD1 (8 bases). Germline CDR1 MDHEN, CDR2 SYDVKM. CDR3 size: 19 residues. V lost 7 bases and J lost 2, with 28 bases in between. The CDR3 spells CASTPGGLTSGTNTDTQYF. CDR3 DNA: TGTGCCAGCACGCCAGGGGGCCTAACAAGCGGGACCAACACAGATACGCAGTATTTT.

This chain joins TRBV5-1 and TRBJ2-7; the D gene is possibly TRBD2 (6 bases). V was cut by 0 bases and J by 0 bases, with 10 bases left in between. Germline-derived CDR1 and CDR2 are SGHRS and YFSETQ. This CDR3 is built from 15 residues. CDR3 amino acids: CASSLAGGLSYEQYF. CDR3 DNA: TGCGCCAGCAGCTTGGCTGGGGGACTCTCCTACGAGCAGTACTTC.

Only one count was recorded for this clone. V usage is TRBV10-1 and J usage is TRBJ1-4, with unresolved D. V lost 7 bases, J lost 0 bases, and 15 bases lay in between. CDR3 length: 16 residues. Germline V gives CDR1 WNHNN, CDR2 SYGVQD (reference sequence). The DNA for the CDR3 is TGCGCCAGCACCCCTGGACTTTCTGCAACTAATGAAAAACTGTTTTTT. Protein product: CASTPGLSATNEKLFF.

V gene TRBV28 combines with J gene TRBJ1-2; no reliable D call. This CDR3 is built from 13 residues. Trimming took off 7 bases at V and 2 bases at J, with 11 bases between the two ends. Per germline, CDR1 MDHEN and CDR2 SYDVKM. The CDR3 loop is CASTVRSNYGYTF. In nucleotides, the CDR3 is TGTGCCAGCACCGTACGGAGCAACTATGGCTACACCTTC.

The chain employs TRBV7-9 and TRBJ2-2; D call uncertain. This CDR3 has 16 amino acids. CDR1 and CDR2 from the germline V gene are SEHNR and FQNEAQ (reference sequence). V shed 9 bases and J shed 0 bases, with 17 bases lying between them. This CDR3 reads CARSPSGRANTGELFF. The DNA of the CDR3 is TGTGCCAGGTCCCCATCGGGCAGAGCGAACACCGGGGAGCTGTTTTTT. Complete variable domain (other parts from reference TRBV7-9 and TRBJ2-2): DTGVSQNPRHKITKRGQNVTFRCDPISEHNRLYWYRQTLGQGPEFLTYFQNEAQLEKSRLLSDRFSAERPKGSFSTLEIQRTEQGDSAMYLCARSPSGRANTGELFFGEGSRLTVL.

The chain uses TRBV2 and TRBJ1-2, with TRBD1 matching 7 bases. There are 13 residues in the CDR3. CDR1 is SNHLY, CDR2 FYNNEI, per germline. V dropped 7 bases and J dropped 8; count of bases not matched to a gene: 10. The CDR3 reads CASNQQGSEGYTF. Here the CDR3 DNA reads TGTGCCAGCAACCAACAGGGGTCGGAAGGCTACACCTTC. The full variable domain, completed using reference TRBV2 and TRBJ1-2, is EPEVTQTPSHQVTQMGQEVILRCVPISNHLYFYWYRQILGQKVEFLVSFYNNEISEKSEIFDDQFSVERPDGSNFTLKIRSTKLEDSAMYFCASNQQGSEGYTFGSGTRLTVV.

This clone has only a few counts. The chain carries TRBV30 and TRBJ1-1, with D unresolved. V dropped 1 base and J dropped 5 bases, with 5 bases sitting between them. The CDR3 contains 11 residues. Per the germline V gene, CDR1 is GTSNPN and CDR2 is SVGIG (reference sequence). The DNA for the CDR3 is TGTGCCTGGAGTGAGGTTACTGAAGCTTTCTTT. It is translated as CAWSEVTEAFF.